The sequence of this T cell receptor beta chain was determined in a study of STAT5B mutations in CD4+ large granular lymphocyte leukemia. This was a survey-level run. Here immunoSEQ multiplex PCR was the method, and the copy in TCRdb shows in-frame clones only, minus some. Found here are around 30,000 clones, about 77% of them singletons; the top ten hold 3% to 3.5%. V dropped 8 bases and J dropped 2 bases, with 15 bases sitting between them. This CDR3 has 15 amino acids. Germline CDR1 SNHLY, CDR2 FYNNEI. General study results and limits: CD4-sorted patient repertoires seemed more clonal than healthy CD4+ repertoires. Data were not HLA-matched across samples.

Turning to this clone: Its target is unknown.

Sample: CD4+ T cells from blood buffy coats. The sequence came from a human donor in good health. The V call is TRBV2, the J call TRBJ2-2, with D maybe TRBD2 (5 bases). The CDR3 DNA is TGTGCCAGCGGTGGGGAGACGCCCAACACCGGGGAGCTGTTTTTT. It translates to CASGGETPNTGELFF.